Given below is one T cell receptor beta chain in context. These data are taken from a study of blood T cells in healthy people across ages. There are 16 residues in the CDR3. The junction had 4 bases not matched to a gene; V was cut back by 3 bases and J by 2 bases. The germline V gene has CDR1 MDHEN and CDR2 SYDVKM. A second PCR of 7 to 11 cycles used a sample-barcoded 5' primer and a J-beta primer mix. One entry per CDR3 protein, called by TCRdb with MiXCR from the 5' RACE reads. This sample has around 580,000 distinct CDR3 sequences; around 50% occur once, and the top ten carry 20% to 25%. V usage is TRBV28 and J usage is TRBJ1-4; 9 bases line up with TRBD1. The origin of this receptor is an elderly man in good health. Sequenced sample: blood. As DNA, the CDR3 is TGTGCCAGCAGTTTTCCCGGACAGGGGACTAATGAAAAACTGTTTTTT. This translates into CASSFPGQGTNEKLFF.